One and the same sample provided the 20 T cell receptor beta chains below, sequenced in a study of T-cell reconstitution after alpha-beta-depleted transplantation in children. Unique molecular identifiers were incorporated into the prepared TCRbeta library. TCRdb re-called the PCR reads with MiXCR, one entry per CDR3 protein. The top ten hold about 41% of the sample, which has about 340,000 distinct CDR3 sequences, around 16% seen once. The sample consisted of PBMCs, mostly from graft donor cells, taken 360 days after TCRalphabeta/CD19-depleted stem cell transplant. Receptor source: a male patient between 2 and 10 years old who had a stem cell transplant for acute lymphoblastic leukemia, so the T cells may come from the graft donor.

This chain joins TRBV6-2 or TRBV6-3 and TRBJ1-1; TRBD1 agrees at 8 bases. V lost 6 bases, J lost 0 bases, and 9 bases stayed unmatched. This CDR3 is built from 16 residues. The V gene's germline CDR1 is MNHEY and CDR2 SVGEGT. This chain's CDR3 is CASRPPDRELNTEAFF. The CDR3 DNA reads as TGTGCCAGCAGGCCTCCGGACAGGGAACTGAACACTGAAGCTTTCTTT.

This clonotype was counted only a few times. The chain is built from TRBV5-1 and TRBJ1-1; no firm D call. Germline V gives CDR1 SGHRS, CDR2 YFSETQ. The length of the CDR3 is 14 residues. Trimming left V 2 bases short and J 4 bases short, with 12 bases between. CDR3: CASSFKGSGTEAFF. In nucleotides, the CDR3 is TGCGCCAGCAGCTTTAAAGGGAGCGGCACTGAAGCTTTCTTT.

This chain links TRBV5-1 with TRBJ2-1, with 14 bases matching TRBD2. The CDR3 spans 17 residues. Trimming removed 0 bases from V and 7 bases from J; junction bases left unmatched: 6. Germline values: CDR1 SGHRS, CDR2 YFSETQ. For the CDR3, the DNA is TGCGCCAGCAGCTTGGTCGGGACTAGCGGGAGAGGGAATGAGCAGTTCTTC. Protein product: CASSLVGTSGRGNEQFF.

The chain joins TRBV29-1 to TRBJ2-3; 13 nucleotides align to TRBD2. The V gene end was trimmed by 6 bases and the J gene end by 3 bases; junction bases not matched to a gene: 9. Per germline, CDR1 SQVTM and CDR2 ANQGSEA. The CDR3 consists of 16 residues. The CDR3 DNA is TGCAGCGTCGGGACTAGCGGGAAGAGTGGTACAGATACGCAGTATTTT. Its translation: CSVGTSGKSGTDTQYF.

This clonotype was found many times. The chain uses TRBV10-3 and TRBJ1-2; D is uncertain. The V end was cut by 4 bases, the J end by 7 bases, with 16 bases between. The germline V gene encodes CDR1 ENHRY and CDR2 SYGVKD. The CDR3 spans 14 residues. The CDR3 reads CAISVTLEGGGYTF. The CDR3 DNA reads TGTGCCATCAGTGTGACCCTAGAGGGTGGTGGCTACACCTTC.

The V gene is TRBV24-1, the J gene TRBJ2-1, with TRBD1 as a possible D gene (6 bases). The length of the CDR3 is 14 residues. The V end lost 6 bases, the J end lost 9 bases, and 17 bases lay between the germline ends. Germline V gives CDR1 KGHDR, CDR2 SFDVKD. The CDR3 sequence is CATSSWGQPGEQFF. CDR3 nucleotide sequence: TGTGCCACCAGTTCATGGGGGCAGCCCGGTGAGCAGTTCTTC.

The V and J genes are TRBV5-1 and TRBJ2-2; the D gene is possibly TRBD2 (6 bases). There are 14 residues in the CDR3. Germline V gene data show CDR1 as SGHRS and CDR2 as YFSETQ. V lost 0 bases, J lost 4 bases, and 7 bases lay in between. This CDR3 reads CASSLVGSTGELFF. The CDR3 nucleotides read TGCGCCAGCAGCTTGGTCGGGAGCACCGGGGAGCTGTTTTTT.

The chain is built from TRBV5-1 and TRBJ2-6; weak D call: TRBD1 (7 bases). Looked up from germline, CDR1 is SGHRS and CDR2 is YFSETQ. The CDR3 length is 19 residues. Trimming stripped 2 bases from V and 1 base from J, with 19 bases between. The CDR3 is CASSLRRPGGLSGANVLTF. Written as DNA, the CDR3 is TGCGCCAGCAGCTTAAGGCGCCCAGGGGGGCTGTCTGGGGCCAACGTCCTGACTTTC.

The J gene is TRBJ2-1, the V gene TRBV7-9; tentative D call: TRBD2 (6 bases). The CDR3 totals 13 residues. Germline V gene data show CDR1 as SEHNR and CDR2 as FQNEAQ (reference sequence). V lost 4 bases to trimming and J lost 3 bases, with 7 bases between them. CDR3 residues: CASSSGDYNEQFF. CDR3 nucleotide sequence: TGTGCCAGCAGCTCGGGAGACTACAATGAGCAGTTCTTC. Filled out from reference TRBV7-9 and TRBJ2-1, the complete variable domain reads DTGVSQNPRHKITKRGQNVTFRCDPISEHNRLYWYRQTLGQGPEFLTYFQNEAQLEKSRLLSDRFSAERPKGSFSTLEIQRTEQGDSAMYLCASSSGDYNEQFFGPGTRLTVL.

There are many counts of this clonotype. V usage is TRBV4-2 and J usage is TRBJ1-2, with TRBD1 as a possible D gene (5 bases). V was shortened by 0 bases and J by 8 bases, with 16 bases between the two germline ends. Germline V lookup: CDR1 LGHNA, CDR2 YNFKEQ. The CDR3 has 15 amino acids. CDR3: CASSQDRAGIYGYTF. The CDR3 DNA reads TGTGCCAGCAGCCAAGATCGCGCAGGGATTTACGGCTACACCTTC.

The J gene is TRBJ2-2, the V gene TRBV12-3 or TRBV12-4; D gene ambiguous. V was pared by 11 bases and J by 4 bases, with 32 bases between. The CDR3 totals 19 residues. For the CDR3, the DNA is TGTGCCTTCAGTTTACAGTTACGAGGATTCGATCGTGTCACCGGGGAGCTGTTTTTT. Residues: CAFSLQLRGFDRVTGELFF.

This clonotype was seen more than once but under ten times. The V and J genes are TRBV7-9 and TRBJ2-1; D gene uncertain. This CDR3 is built from 14 residues. CDR1 is SEHNR, CDR2 FQNEAQ, per germline (reference sequence). With 3 bases removed from V and 8 bases from J, the gap between germline ends came to 14 bases. In DNA, the CDR3 is TGTGCCAGCAGCTTGTTTGGAACTCGGGATGAGCAGTTCTTC. This codes for CASSLFGTRDEQFF.

This clonotype was found a few times. The chain joins TRBV7-9 to TRBJ1-4; maybe TRBD1 (5 bases). There are 15 residues in the CDR3. Trimming removed 5 bases at V and 7 bases at J, with 17 bases between. Per germline, CDR1 SEHNR and CDR2 FQNEAQ (reference sequence). As DNA, the CDR3 is TGTGCCAGCAGCAATGGCCCGGGGCTCTCTGAAAAACTGTTTTTT. Its protein product is CASSNGPGLSEKLFF.

The chain carries TRBV6-2 or TRBV6-3 and TRBJ2-7; 7 nucleotides match TRBD1. The V gene's germline CDR1 is MNHEY and CDR2 SVGEGT. V trimming: 2 bases; J trimming: 1 base; junction bases outside the gene matches: 5. This CDR3 contains 15 residues. DNA of the CDR3: TGTGCCAGCAGTTACCAGTGGACAGGATCCTACGAGCAGTACTTC. This sequence encodes CASSYQWTGSYEQYF.

This clonotype was seen a few times. V is TRBV20-1 and J is TRBJ2-7; tentatively, D is TRBD1 or TRBD2 (5 bases each). The V gene lost 6 bases and the J gene lost 3 bases, with 15 bases spanning the gap. CDR1 and CDR2 (germline): DFQATT, SNEGSKA (reference sequence). This CDR3 is built from 13 residues. This CDR3 is CSALRDRVYEQYF. Written as DNA, the CDR3 is TGCAGTGCACTCCGGGACCGGGTCTACGAGCAGTACTTC.

This clonotype was seen repeatedly, ten times or more. The chain carries TRBV12-3 or TRBV12-4 and TRBJ1-1, with unresolved D. Trimming cost V 3 bases and J 5 bases, with 13 bases left between them. The CDR3 runs 14 residues. CDR3 loop: CASSLGRAKTEAFF. The CDR3 region has the DNA TGTGCCAGCAGTTTGGGGAGAGCAAAGACTGAAGCTTTCTTT.

This clonotype was observed a few times. The V gene is TRBV6-1, the J gene TRBJ2-2, with D maybe TRBD1 (7 bases). CDR3 length equals 16 residues. Trimming stripped 5 bases from V and 4 bases from J, with 17 bases between. The germline V gene encodes CDR1 MNHNS and CDR2 SASEGT. CDR3 protein: CASSPRYRGGTGELFF. CDR3 sequence (DNA): TGTGCCAGCAGTCCGCGCTACAGGGGAGGCACCGGGGAGCTGTTTTTT.

This clonotype was detected only a few times. DNA for the CDR3: TGTGCCAGCGGACAGGGGGGAAACACCATATATTTT. Protein product: CASGQGGNTIYF. The chain recombines TRBV12-3 or TRBV12-4 with TRBJ1-3; 9 bases line up with TRBD1. The junction had 0 bases not matched to a gene; V was cut back by 8 bases and J by 4 bases. The CDR3 loop spans 12 amino acids.

This clonotype was counted only a few times. V and J are TRBV28 and TRBJ2-7; 7 bases map to TRBD1. CDR1 and CDR2 from the germline V gene are MDHEN and SYDVKM. V lost 5 bases to trimming and J lost 0 bases; unmatched junction nucleotides: 10. CDR3 length equals 16 residues. DNA for the CDR3: TGTGCCAGCAGTCCGACACAAACAGGGGACTCCTACGAGCAGTACTTC. It specifies CASSPTQTGDSYEQYF.

This clonotype was observed a handful of times. This chain joins TRBV7-6 and TRBJ2-7; TRBD1 matches 9 bases. Per the germline V gene, CDR1 is SGHVS and CDR2 is FNYEAQ. This CDR3 has 19 residues. The junction had 18 bases not matched to a gene; V was cut back by 1 base and J by 5 bases. CDR3 DNA: TGTGCCAGCAGCTTAGATCCTGGGGATATACGGGGACAGGGTAACGAGCAGTACTTC. Translation: CASSLDPGDIRGQGNEQYF. Variable domain in full (rest from reference TRBV7-6 and TRBJ2-7): GAGVSQSPRYKVTKRGQDVALRCDPISGHVSLYWYRQALGQGPEFLTYFNYEAQQDKSGLPNDRFSAERPEGSISTLTIQRTEQRDSAMYRCASSLDPGDIRGQGNEQYFGPGTRLTVT.